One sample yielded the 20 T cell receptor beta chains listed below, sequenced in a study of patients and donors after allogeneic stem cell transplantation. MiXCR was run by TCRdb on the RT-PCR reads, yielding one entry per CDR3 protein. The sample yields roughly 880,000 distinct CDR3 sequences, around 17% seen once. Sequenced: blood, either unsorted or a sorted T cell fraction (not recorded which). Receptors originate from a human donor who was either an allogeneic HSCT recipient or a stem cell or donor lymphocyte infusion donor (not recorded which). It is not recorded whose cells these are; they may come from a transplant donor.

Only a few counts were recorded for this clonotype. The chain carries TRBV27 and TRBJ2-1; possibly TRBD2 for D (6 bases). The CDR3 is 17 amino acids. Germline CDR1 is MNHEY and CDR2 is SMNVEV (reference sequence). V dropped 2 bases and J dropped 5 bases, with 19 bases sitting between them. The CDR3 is CASSLAGTRGRHNEQFF. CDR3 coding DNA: TGTGCCAGCAGTTTAGCCGGGACCCGGGGGAGGCACAATGAGCAGTTCTTC.

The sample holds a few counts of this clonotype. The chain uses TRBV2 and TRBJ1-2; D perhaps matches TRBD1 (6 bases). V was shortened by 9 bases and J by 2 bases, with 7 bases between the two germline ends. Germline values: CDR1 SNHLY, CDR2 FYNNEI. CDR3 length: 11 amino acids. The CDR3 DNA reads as TGTGCCAGTCAGGGGAACTATGGCTACACCTTC. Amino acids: CASQGNYGYTF.

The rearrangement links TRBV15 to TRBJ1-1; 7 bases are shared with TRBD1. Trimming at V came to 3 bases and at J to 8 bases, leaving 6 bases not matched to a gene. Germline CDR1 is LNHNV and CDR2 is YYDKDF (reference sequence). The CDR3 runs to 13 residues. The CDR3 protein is CATSRAGTAEAFF. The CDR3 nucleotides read TGTGCCACCAGCAGGGCCGGGACAGCCGAAGCTTTCTTT.

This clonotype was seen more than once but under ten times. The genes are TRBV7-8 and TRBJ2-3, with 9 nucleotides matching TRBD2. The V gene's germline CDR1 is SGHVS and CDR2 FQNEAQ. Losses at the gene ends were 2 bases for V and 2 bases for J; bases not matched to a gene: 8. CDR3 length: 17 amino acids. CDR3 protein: CASSLTVGGRDTDTQYF. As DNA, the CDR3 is TGTGCCAGCAGCTTAACTGTGGGCGGGAGGGACACAGATACGCAGTATTTT.

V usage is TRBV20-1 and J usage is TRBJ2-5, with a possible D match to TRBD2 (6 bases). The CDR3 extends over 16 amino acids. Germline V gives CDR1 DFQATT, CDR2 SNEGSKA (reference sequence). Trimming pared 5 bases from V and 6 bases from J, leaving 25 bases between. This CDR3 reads CSAREYSRRGPKTQYF. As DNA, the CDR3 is TGCAGTGCTCGTGAATATAGTCGGCGGGGCCCCAAGACCCAGTACTTC.

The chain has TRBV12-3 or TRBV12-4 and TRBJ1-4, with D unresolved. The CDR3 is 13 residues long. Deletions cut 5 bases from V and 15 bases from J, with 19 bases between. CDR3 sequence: CASSPLAGVLMFF. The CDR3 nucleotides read TGTGCCAGCAGTCCCCTGGCCGGGGTGTTAATGTTTTTT.

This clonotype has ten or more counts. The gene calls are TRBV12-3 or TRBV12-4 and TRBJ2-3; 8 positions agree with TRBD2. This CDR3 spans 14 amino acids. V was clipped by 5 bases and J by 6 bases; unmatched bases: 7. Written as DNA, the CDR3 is TGTGCCAGCAGTCGACTAGCGAGGGATGATACGCAGTATTTT. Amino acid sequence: CASSRLARDDTQYF.

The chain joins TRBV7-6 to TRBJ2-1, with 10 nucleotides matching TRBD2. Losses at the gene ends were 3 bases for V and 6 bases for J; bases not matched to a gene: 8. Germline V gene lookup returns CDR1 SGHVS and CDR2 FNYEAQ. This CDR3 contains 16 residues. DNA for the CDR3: TGTGCCAGCAGCTTGCGTCTAGCGGGAGAGGTCAATGAGCAGTTCTTC. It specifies CASSLRLAGEVNEQFF. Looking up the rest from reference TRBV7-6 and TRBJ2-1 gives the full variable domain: GAGVSQSPRYKVTKRGQDVALRCDPISGHVSLYWYRQALGQGPEFLTYFNYEAQQDKSGLPNDRFSAERPEGSISTLTIQRTEQRDSAMYRCASSLRLAGEVNEQFFGPGTRLTVL.

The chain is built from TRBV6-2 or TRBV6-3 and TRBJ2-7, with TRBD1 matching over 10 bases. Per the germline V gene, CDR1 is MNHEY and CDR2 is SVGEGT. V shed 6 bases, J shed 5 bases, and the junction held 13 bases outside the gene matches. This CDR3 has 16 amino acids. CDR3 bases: TGTGCCAGCAGCACGGTTACGGGACAGGGGCGCGACGAGCAGTACTTC. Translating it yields CASSTVTGQGRDEQYF.

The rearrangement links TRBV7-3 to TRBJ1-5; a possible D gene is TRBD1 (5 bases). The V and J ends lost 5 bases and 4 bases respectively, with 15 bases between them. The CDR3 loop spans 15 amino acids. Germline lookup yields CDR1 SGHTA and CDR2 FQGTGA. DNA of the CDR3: TGTGCCAGCAGCCCAGGGCCGGGGACTAATCAGCCCCAGCATTTT. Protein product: CASSPGPGTNQPQHF.

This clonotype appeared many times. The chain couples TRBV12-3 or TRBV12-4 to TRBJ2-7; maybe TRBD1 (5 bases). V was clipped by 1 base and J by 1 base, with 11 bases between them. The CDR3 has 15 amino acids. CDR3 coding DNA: TGTGCCAGCAGTTTAGAAGGTGGGGCGTCCTACGAGCAGTACTTC. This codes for CASSLEGGASYEQYF.

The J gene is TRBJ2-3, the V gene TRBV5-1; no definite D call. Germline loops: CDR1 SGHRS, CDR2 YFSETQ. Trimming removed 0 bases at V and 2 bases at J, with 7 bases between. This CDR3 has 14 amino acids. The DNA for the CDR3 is TGCGCCAGCAGCTTGGCCCCCCCCACAGATACGCAGTATTTT. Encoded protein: CASSLAPPTDTQYF.

The CDR3 nucleotides read TGTGCCAGCAGCCCCGCGGCGGGGAGCACCGGGGAGCTGTTTTTT. This encodes CASSPAAGSTGELFF. The chain couples TRBV7-9 to TRBJ2-2; maybe TRBD2 (6 bases). This CDR3 comprises 15 residues. Germline V lookup: CDR1 SEHNR, CDR2 FQNEAQ (reference sequence). V dropped 5 bases and J dropped 4 bases, with 14 bases sitting between them. The full variable domain, rest sourced from reference TRBV7-9 and TRBJ2-2, is DTGVSQNPRHKITKRGQNVTFRCDPISEHNRLYWYRQTLGQGPEFLTYFQNEAQLEKSRLLSDRFSAERPKGSFSTLEIQRTEQGDSAMYLCASSPAAGSTGELFFGEGSRLTVL.

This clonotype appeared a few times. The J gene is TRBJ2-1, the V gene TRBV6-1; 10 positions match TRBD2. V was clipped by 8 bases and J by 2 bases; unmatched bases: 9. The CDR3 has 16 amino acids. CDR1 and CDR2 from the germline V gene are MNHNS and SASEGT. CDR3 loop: CASGVGAGGPYNEQFF. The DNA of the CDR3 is TGTGCCAGCGGTGTCGGAGCGGGAGGGCCCTACAATGAGCAGTTCTTC.

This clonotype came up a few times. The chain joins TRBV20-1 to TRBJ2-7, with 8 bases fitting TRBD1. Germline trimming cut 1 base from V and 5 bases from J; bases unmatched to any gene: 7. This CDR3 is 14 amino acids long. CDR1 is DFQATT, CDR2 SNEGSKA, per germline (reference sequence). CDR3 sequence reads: CSARGTGGVDEQYF. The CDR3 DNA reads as TGCAGTGCTAGAGGAACAGGGGGTGTCGACGAGCAGTACTTC.

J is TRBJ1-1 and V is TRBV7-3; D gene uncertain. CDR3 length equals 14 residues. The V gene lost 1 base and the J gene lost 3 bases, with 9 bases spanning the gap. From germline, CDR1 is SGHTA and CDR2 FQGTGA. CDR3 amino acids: CASSLNSGYTEAFF. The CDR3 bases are TGTGCCAGCAGCTTAAACAGCGGGTACACTGAAGCTTTCTTT.

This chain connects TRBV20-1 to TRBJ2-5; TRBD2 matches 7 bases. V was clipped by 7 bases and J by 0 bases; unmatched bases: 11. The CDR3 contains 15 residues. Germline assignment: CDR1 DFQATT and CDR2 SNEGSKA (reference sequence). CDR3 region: CSDSPAGSNQETQYF. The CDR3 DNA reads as TGCAGTGACTCGCCAGCGGGGAGCAACCAAGAGACCCAGTACTTC.

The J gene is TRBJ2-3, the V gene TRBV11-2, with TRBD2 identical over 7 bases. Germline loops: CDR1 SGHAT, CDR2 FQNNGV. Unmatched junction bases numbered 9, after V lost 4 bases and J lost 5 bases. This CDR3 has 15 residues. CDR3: CASSSLRGSLDTQYF. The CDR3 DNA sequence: TGTGCCAGCAGCTCCCTGCGCGGGAGTTTAGATACGCAGTATTTT. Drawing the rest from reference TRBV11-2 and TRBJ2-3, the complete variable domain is EAGVAQSPRYKIIEKRQSVAFWCNPISGHATLYWYQQILGQGPKLLIQFQNNGVVDDSQLPKDRFSAERLKGVDSTLKIQPAKLEDSAVYLCASSSLRGSLDTQYFGPGTRLTVL.

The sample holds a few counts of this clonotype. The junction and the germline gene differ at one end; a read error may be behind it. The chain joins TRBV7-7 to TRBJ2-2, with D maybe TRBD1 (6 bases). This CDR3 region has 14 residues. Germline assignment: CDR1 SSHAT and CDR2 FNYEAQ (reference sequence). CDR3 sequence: CASSGQTGSGELFF. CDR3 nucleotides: TGTGCTAGCAGCGGACAGACTGGGAGCGGGGAGCTGTTTTTT.

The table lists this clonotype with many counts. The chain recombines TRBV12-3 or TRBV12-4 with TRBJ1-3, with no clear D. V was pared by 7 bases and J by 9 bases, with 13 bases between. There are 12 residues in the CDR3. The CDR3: CASIYGVGTIYF. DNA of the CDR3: TGTGCCAGCATCTATGGAGTAGGCACCATATATTTT.